This T cell receptor (beta chain) appears in the sequencing data of a study of blood T cells in healthy people across ages. Losses at the gene ends were 0 bases for V and 2 bases for J; bases not matched to a gene: 5. The CDR3 loop spans 16 amino acids. The germline gives CDR1 MNHNS, CDR2 SASEGT. A second PCR, run for roughly 6 to 11 cycles, used a sample-barcoded 5' primer plus a J-beta primer mix. Each CDR3 protein gets one entry after TCRdb re-called the 5' RACE reads with MiXCR. The sample includes about 840,000 distinct CDR3 sequences, about 27% of them seen just once. This clonotype was observed at least ten times. Antigen specificity is unknown. General study results and limits: Per million T cells, TCR beta diversity dropped roughly linearly as age increased.

These same data were also listed under a study on T cells of mothers and their children. That study reports: Microchimeric T cell clones that persisted were not detected.

The origin of this receptor is a woman in her thirties or forties in good health. The sequencing sample was made of blood. This chain uses TRBV6-1 with TRBJ1-1, with 8 bases that match TRBD1. CDR3 in amino acids: CASSEAAGTGNTEAFF. In DNA form, the CDR3 reads TGTGCCAGCAGTGAAGCTGCCGGGACAGGAAACACTGAAGCTTTCTTT.